This TCR beta chain originates from a study of neurological immune-mediated disorders (dated by TCRdb to the late 2010s). Looking at the study overall: Using UMI-based sequencing, the study compared peripheral blood TCR-beta repertoires from patients with HTLV-I-associated myelopathy (HAM/TSP), patients with multiple sclerosis, and healthy controls. The approximately 110 TCR-beta libraries covered PBMC samples along with longitudinal samples, technical triplicates, and paired sorted CD4+ and CD8+ T-cell subsets. The cohort comprised 60 to 75 subjects: 14 HAM/TSP patients, some 34 multiple sclerosis patients and around 20 healthy controls. On the study overall, not on this receptor specifically: TCR clonal expansion was greatest in HAM/TSP patients and smallest in MS patients, who ranked below even healthy controls. Across subjects, expanded clones never shared an identical CDR3 amino acid sequence, which suggests that the TCR-beta repertoires in every group were private.

cDNA was synthesized by template-switch 5'RACE using a primer carrying a 10-nucleotide random unique molecular identifier by which each TCR transcript was tagged. Over 170 million TCR-beta sequences, covering 15-18 subjects, were produced in each sequencing run. Total RNA was extracted with the RNeasy kit. The KAPA Real-time Library Amplification kit was used to amplify TCR-beta VDJ regions with primers targeting the TCR constant region and the 5'RACE anchor. Sample indexes and Illumina adaptors were added in a first PCR, after which library yield was increased in a second PCR. After purification with Ampure beads, the TCR product of roughly 650 bp was size-selected on a 2% E-gel SizeSelection system. Before pooling, library quality was checked on a Bioanalyzer, concentration was measured with Qubit, and libraries were quantified with the Kapa Library Quantification kit. Libraries were sequenced paired-end 2 x 150 bp on an Illumina HiSeq 2500. To increase sequence diversity, about 25-31% phiX was spiked into each library pool. As for the authors' bioinformatics: Quality-filtered reads were processed with the UMI-based MiGEC pipeline, which removed over 85% of raw TCR sequences during error correction. VDJ genes were aligned to IMGT germline references, and clonotypes were defined by unique CDR3 amino acid sequence plus V-J genes. VDJtools evaluated clonal expansion, Shannon diversity and CDR3 relatedness (CalcPairwiseDistances, ClusterSamples); CLCbio workbench built phylogenetic trees. Expanded clones were defined as having at least 8 unique UMIs, based on coefficient-of-variation modelling across technical triplicates. The public reads were reprocessed in TCRdb via fastp at Q25 and MiXCR, keeping in-frame beta chains. One record per CDR3 amino acid sequence lists the most common genes and DNA. The V and J calls follow TCRdb's processing rather than the paper's. The sample has about 39,000 distinct CDR3 sequences on record, approximately 7.2% of them singletons. Roughly 5.6% of the sample is taken by the ten largest.

This clonotype has at least ten counts. Which antigen it targets is not known. No much larger clone is present one base from it, and per-base qualities are unavailable. The germline V gene encodes CDR1 SGHDT and CDR2 YYEEEE. Trimming costs V 2 bases and J 5 bases, and their ends lie 11 bases apart. The CDR3 runs 13 amino acids, cysteine and phenylalanine included. Just the 39-base CDR3 DNA is kept, in frame starting at base 1. The healthy controls were volunteers from a blood bank in Maryland, USA. For sorted-subset TCR libraries, approximately 1 million sorted CD4+ or CD8+ T cells were used. Peripheral blood underwent Ficoll-Hypaque density gradient centrifugation to isolate PBMCs, which were then cryopreserved in liquid nitrogen. The study also sequenced paired sorted CD4+ and CD8+ subsets from healthy controls, HAM/TSP patients and MS patients.

The sequencing sample was made of CD4+ T cells from blood. The chain is made from TRBV5-6 and TRBJ2-7; the D gene is tentatively TRBD1 or TRBD2, each matching 5 bases. This TCR was sampled from a man aged 45-65 years in good health. Here is the DNA: TGTGCCAGCAGCTTTATGAGGGGAAACGAGCAGTACTTC. Its coded protein is CASSFMRGNEQYF.